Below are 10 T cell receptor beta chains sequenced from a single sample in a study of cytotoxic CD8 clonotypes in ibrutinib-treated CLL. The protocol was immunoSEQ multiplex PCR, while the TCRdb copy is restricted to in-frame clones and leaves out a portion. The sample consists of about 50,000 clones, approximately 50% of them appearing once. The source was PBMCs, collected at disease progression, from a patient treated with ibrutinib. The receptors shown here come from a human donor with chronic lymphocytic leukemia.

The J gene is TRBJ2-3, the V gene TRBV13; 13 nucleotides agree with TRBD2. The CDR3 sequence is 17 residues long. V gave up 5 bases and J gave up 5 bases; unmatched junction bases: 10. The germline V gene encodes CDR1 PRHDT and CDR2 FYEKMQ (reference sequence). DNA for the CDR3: TGTGCCAGCAGCCGCTCCGGACTAGCGGGAGTGGGAGATACGCAGTATTTT. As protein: CASSRSGLAGVGDTQYF.

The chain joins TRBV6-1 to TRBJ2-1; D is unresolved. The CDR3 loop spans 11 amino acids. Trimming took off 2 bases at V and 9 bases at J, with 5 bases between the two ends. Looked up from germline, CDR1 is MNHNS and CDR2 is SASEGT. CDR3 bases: TGTGCCAGCAGTGAACTCGGTGAGCAGTTCTTC. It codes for CASSELGEQFF.

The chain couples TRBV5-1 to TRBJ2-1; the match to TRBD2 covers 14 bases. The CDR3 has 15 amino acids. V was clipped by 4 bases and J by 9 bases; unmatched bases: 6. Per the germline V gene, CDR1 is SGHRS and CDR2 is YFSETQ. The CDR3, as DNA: TGCGCCAGCAGCCAACCGGGACTAGCGGGAGTTGAGCAGTTCTTC. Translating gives CASSQPGLAGVEQFF.

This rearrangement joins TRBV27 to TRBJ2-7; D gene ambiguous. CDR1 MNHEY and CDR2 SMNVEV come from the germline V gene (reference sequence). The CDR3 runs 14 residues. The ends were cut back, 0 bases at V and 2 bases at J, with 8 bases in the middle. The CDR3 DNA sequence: TGTGCCAGCAGTTTATCTTCCTTCCCCTACGAGCAGTACTTC. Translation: CASSLSSFPYEQYF.

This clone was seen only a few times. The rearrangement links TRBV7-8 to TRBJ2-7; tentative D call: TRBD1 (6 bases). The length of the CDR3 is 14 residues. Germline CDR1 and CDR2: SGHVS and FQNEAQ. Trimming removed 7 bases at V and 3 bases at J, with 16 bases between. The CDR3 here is CASTPPGTLYEQYF. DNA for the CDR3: TGTGCCAGCACCCCACCGGGGACACTCTACGAGCAGTACTTC.

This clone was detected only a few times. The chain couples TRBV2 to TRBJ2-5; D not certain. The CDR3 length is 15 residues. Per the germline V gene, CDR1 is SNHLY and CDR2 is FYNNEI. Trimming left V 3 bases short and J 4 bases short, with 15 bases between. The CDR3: CASSEQWAVGETQYF. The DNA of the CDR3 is TGTGCCAGCAGTGAGCAATGGGCCGTAGGAGAGACCCAGTACTTC.

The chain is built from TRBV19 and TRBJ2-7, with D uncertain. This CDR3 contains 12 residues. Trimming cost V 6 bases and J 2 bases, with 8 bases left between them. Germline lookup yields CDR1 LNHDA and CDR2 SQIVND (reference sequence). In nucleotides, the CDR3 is TGTGCCAGTAGCTCAACAGCCTACGAGCAGTACTTC. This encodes CASSSTAYEQYF.

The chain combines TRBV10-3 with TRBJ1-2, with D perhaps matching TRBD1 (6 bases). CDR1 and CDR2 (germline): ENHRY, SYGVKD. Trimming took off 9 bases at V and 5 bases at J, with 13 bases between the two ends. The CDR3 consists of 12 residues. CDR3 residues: CAMSQDSYGYTF. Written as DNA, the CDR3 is TGTGCCATGTCTCAGGACAGTTATGGCTACACCTTC.

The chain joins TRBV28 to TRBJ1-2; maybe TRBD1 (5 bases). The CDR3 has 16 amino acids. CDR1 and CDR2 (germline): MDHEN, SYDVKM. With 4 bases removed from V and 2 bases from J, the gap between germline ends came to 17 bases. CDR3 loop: CASSSAPGTANYGYTF. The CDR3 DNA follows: TGTGCCAGCAGTTCCGCTCCCGGGACGGCGAACTATGGCTACACCTTC.

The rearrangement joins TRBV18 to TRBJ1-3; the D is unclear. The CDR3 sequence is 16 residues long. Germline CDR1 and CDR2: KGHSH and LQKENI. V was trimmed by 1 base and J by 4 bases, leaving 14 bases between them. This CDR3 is CASSPQGRGPGNTIYF. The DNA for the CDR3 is TGTGCCAGCTCACCACAGGGTAGAGGGCCCGGAAACACCATATATTTT.